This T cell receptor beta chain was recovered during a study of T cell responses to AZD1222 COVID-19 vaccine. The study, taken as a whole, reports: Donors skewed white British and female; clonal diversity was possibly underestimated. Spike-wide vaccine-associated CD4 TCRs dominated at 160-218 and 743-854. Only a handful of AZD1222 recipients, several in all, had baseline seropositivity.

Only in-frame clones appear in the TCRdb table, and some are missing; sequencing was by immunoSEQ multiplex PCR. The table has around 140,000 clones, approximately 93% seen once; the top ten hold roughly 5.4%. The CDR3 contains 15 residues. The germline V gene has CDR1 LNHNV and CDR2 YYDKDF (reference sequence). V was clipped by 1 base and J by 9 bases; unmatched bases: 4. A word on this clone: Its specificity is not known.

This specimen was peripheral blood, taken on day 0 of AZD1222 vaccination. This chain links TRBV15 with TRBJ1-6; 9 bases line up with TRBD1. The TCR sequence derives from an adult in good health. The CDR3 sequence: CATSRGDRETSPLHF. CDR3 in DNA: TGTGCCACCAGCAGAGGGGACAGGGAGACTTCACCCCTCCACTTT.